The clone carrying this T cell receptor beta chain was detected a few times. Antigen specificity is unknown. A junction boundary mismatches the germline segment, possibly from a read error. The sample belongs to a study of tumor and adjacent non-tumor tissue in lung cancer. About the study: Samples averaged about 4.3 million productive TCRbeta reads each.

Germline V gives CDR1 MGHRA, CDR2 YSYEKL. The CDR3 loop spans 15 amino acids. A modified ARM-PCR protocol with three rounds of nested PCR amplified TCRbeta. TCRdb ran MiXCR on the multiplex PCR reads and lists one entry per CDR3 protein. The sample records 75,000 to 95,000 distinct CDR3 sequences, roughly 77% being singletons. No cell sorting was done before RNA was extracted from the tissue. Distant lung tissue was collected more than 3 cm away from the tumor edge. Broader study findings: In normal lung, the top 100 clones were significantly more dominant than in tumor. Tumor tissue had significantly higher TCR diversity than normal lung.

Sequenced material: distant non-tumor lung tissue. The receptor was derived from a woman between 50 and 59 years old with non-small cell lung cancer. The chain links TRBV4-1 to TRBJ2-7; D is uncertain. CDR3 residues: CAGSQEARPSYEQYF. DNA of the CDR3: TGCGCCGGCAGCCAAGAGGCTCGGCCTTCCTACGAGCAGTATTTC.